This entry lists 15 T cell receptor beta chains sequenced from one sample in a study of PD-1 blockade in classical Hodgkin lymphoma. Data came from immunoSEQ multiplex PCR; TCRdb stores just in-frame clones and leaves some out. This table holds 64,000 or so clones, around 94% found once. Stated time point: cycle 4 day 1 (C4D1), after 6 weeks of nivolumab. All patients relapsed after autologous stem cell transplantation, and brentuximab vedotin exposure varied. The starting material was peripheral blood mononuclear cells (PBMCs), obtained before the fourth cycle of nivolumab. These TCRs come from a human donor with classical Hodgkin lymphoma.

This sequence joins TRBV5-1 and TRBJ2-2, with TRBD1 matching 7 bases. The germline V gene has CDR1 SGHRS and CDR2 YFSETQ. This CDR3 contains 17 residues. The V and J ends lost 2 bases and 0 bases, in that order; junction bases with no gene match: 7. CDR3 coding DNA: TGCGCCAGCAGCTTTGGGACAGCCTCCGCGAACACCGGGGAGCTGTTTTTT. Translating it yields CASSFGTASANTGELFF.

The rearrangement uses TRBV5-1 and TRBJ2-1, with 7 bases aligning to TRBD2. Germline CDR1 SGHRS, CDR2 YFSETQ. Germline trimming cut 0 bases from V and 6 bases from J; bases unmatched to any gene: 0. This CDR3 is built from 13 residues. This CDR3 reads CASSLGTSNEQFF. The CDR3 region has the DNA TGCGCCAGCAGCTTGGGGACTAGCAATGAGCAGTTCTTC.

This CDR3 reads CAWSALGETQYF. CDR3 DNA: TGTGCCTGGAGTGCCCTGGGGGAGACCCAGTACTTC. V is TRBV30 and J is TRBJ2-5; D remains ambiguous. The CDR3 consists of 12 residues. Germline CDR1 GTSNPN, CDR2 SVGIG (reference sequence). V shed 1 base and J shed 5 bases, with 8 bases lying between them.

CDR3 loop: CASSPGLGSYEQYF. CDR3 DNA sequence: TGTGCCAGCAGTCCGGGACTAGGGTCCTACGAGCAGTACTTC. This chain joins TRBV28 and TRBJ2-7; 8 bases fit TRBD2. Trimming at V came to 5 bases and at J to 1 base, leaving 4 bases not matched to a gene. This CDR3 region has 14 residues. CDR1 MDHEN and CDR2 SYDVKM come from the germline V gene.

The chain links TRBV29-1 to TRBJ1-1; 9 bases map to TRBD1. V was pared by 6 bases and J by 1 base, with 9 bases of the junction left unmatched. The CDR3 runs to 15 residues. CDR1 SQVTM and CDR2 ANQGSEA come from the germline V gene. The CDR3 loop reads CSVYPPGQGNTEAFF. In nucleotides, the CDR3 is TGCAGCGTGTACCCGCCGGGACAGGGGAACACTGAAGCTTTCTTT.

This rearrangement joins TRBV19 to TRBJ2-7, with TRBD2 as a possible D gene (6 bases). CDR3 length equals 16 residues. Germline-derived CDR1 and CDR2 are LNHDA and SQIVND (reference sequence). The ends were cut back, 4 bases at V and 3 bases at J, with 19 bases in the middle. CDR3 DNA: TGTGCCAGTAGTAAAGGAGGAGGGAGGTGGGTCTACGAGCAGTACTTC. Encoded protein: CASSKGGGRWVYEQYF.

The chain recombines TRBV6-5 with TRBJ2-7, with 8 bases lining up with TRBD2. Germline V gene data show CDR1 as MNHEY and CDR2 as SVGAGI. Trimming took 8 bases from V and 7 from J; bases not matched to a gene: 13. This CDR3 is 14 amino acids long. This CDR3 is CASRDLSGGREQYF. DNA for the CDR3: TGTGCCAGCCGGGATTTGAGCGGGGGTCGAGAGCAGTACTTC.

The chain carries TRBV6-1 and TRBJ2-2; perhaps D is TRBD1 or TRBD2 (5 bases each). Germline V gene lookup returns CDR1 MNHNS and CDR2 SASEGT. The CDR3 is made up of 15 amino acids. V lost 6 bases to trimming and J lost 5 bases, with 16 bases between them. The CDR3 loop reads CASSLGTQNTGELFF. In nucleotides, the CDR3 is TGTGCCAGCAGCCTCGGGACCCAAAATACCGGGGAGCTGTTTTTT.

V gene TRBV6-1 combines with J gene TRBJ2-5; TRBD2 aligns across 10 bases. Germline V gene data show CDR1 as MNHNS and CDR2 as SASEGT. After removal of 1 base from V and 2 bases from J, the junction contained 4 bases not matched to a gene. The CDR3 runs 16 residues. For the CDR3, the DNA is TGTGCCAGCAGTGAAGGGGTAGCGGGGGGACAAGAGACCCAGTACTTC. This translates into CASSEGVAGGQETQYF.

V and J are TRBV28 and TRBJ2-5; TRBD2 agrees at 12 bases. This CDR3 is built from 17 residues. CDR1 MDHEN and CDR2 SYDVKM come from the germline V gene. V dropped 4 bases and J dropped 3; count of bases not matched to a gene: 9. CDR3 sequence: CASSSRLAGVFKETQYF. In nucleotides, the CDR3 is TGTGCCAGCAGTTCTAGACTAGCGGGAGTTTTTAAAGAGACCCAGTACTTC.

CDR3 nucleotides: TGTGCCAGCAGCTTAGTGTTCGACAGGACCCAAGAGACCCAGTACTTC. Residues: CASSLVFDRTQETQYF. The V gene is TRBV7-9, the J gene TRBJ2-5; D may be TRBD1 (6 bases). The CDR3 has 16 amino acids. Germline V gives CDR1 SEHNR, CDR2 FQNEAQ (reference sequence). Trimming shortened V by 1 base and J by 1 base, and 13 bases separated the two germline ends.

CDR3 nucleotide sequence: TGTGCCAGCAGCCAAGGGGGCGGGATAGCCTACGAGCAGTACTTC. Translating it yields CASSQGGGIAYEQYF. The V call is TRBV4-2, the J call TRBJ2-7, with a tentative D call TRBD2 (6 bases). The CDR3 covers 15 residues. Trimming pared 1 base from V and 2 bases from J, leaving 12 bases between. Germline CDR1 is LGHNA and CDR2 is YNFKEQ.

The rearrangement joins TRBV28 to TRBJ1-1; D is perhaps TRBD1 (5 bases). CDR3 length equals 16 residues. Germline V CDR1 and CDR2: MDHEN, SYDVKM. V lost 4 bases, J lost 4 bases, and 19 bases lay in between. CDR3 nucleotide sequence: TGTGCCAGCAGTTCCCGCTGGGGGTCGGGTAGCACTGAAGCTTTCTTT. Translated, it gives CASSSRWGSGSTEAFF.

V usage is TRBV6-5 and J usage is TRBJ2-7, with no clear D. This CDR3 contains 15 residues. CDR1 and CDR2 (germline): MNHEY, SVGAGI. V lost 0 bases and J lost 0, with 9 bases in between. Here the CDR3 DNA reads TGTGCCAGCAGTTACTCTTTTACGGTCTCCTACGAGCAGTACTTC. Its translation is CASSYSFTVSYEQYF.

The chain is built from TRBV6-5 and TRBJ1-5, with 8 bases aligning to TRBD1. The CDR3 length is 15 residues. Unmatched junction bases numbered 10, after V lost 5 bases and J lost 7 bases. Per the germline V gene, CDR1 is MNHEY and CDR2 is SVGAGI. The DNA for the CDR3 is TGTGCCAGCAGTCGGACAGGGAGGGGTGTCCAGCCCCAGCATTTT. Encoded protein: CASSRTGRGVQPQHF.